This T cell receptor (beta chain) was sequenced during a study of T cell repertoires in cytomegalovirus infection. One entry per CDR3 protein results from TCRdb running MiXCR on the reads. There are about 400,000 distinct CDR3 sequences in the sample; about 35% occur only once, and roughly 12% lies in the top ten. The CDR3 totals 15 residues. V gave up 5 bases and J gave up 2 bases, with 10 bases separating them. Germline V gene lookup returns CDR1 LNHDA and CDR2 SQIVND (reference sequence). Notes on this clonotype: Its antigen is unidentified.

This clonotype was obtained from a human donor in good health (CMV status not recorded). Some clones in this sample may be carry-over from other donors' samples. The gene calls are TRBV19 and TRBJ2-6; TRBD1 is a possible D gene (6 bases). The source material was cultured PBMCs, sampled from culture after CMV antigen stimulation. The CDR3 sequence: CASSGQQTGANVLTF. DNA of the CDR3: TGTGCCAGTAGTGGACAGCAGACTGGGGCCAACGTCCTGACTTTC. The whole variable domain, remainder taken from reference TRBV19 and TRBJ2-6, is DGGITQSPKYLFRKEGQNVTLSCEQNLNHDAMYWYRQDPGQGLRLIYYSQIVNDFQKGDIAEGYSVSREKKESFPLTVTSAQKNPTAFYLCASSGQQTGANVLTFGAGSRLTVL.